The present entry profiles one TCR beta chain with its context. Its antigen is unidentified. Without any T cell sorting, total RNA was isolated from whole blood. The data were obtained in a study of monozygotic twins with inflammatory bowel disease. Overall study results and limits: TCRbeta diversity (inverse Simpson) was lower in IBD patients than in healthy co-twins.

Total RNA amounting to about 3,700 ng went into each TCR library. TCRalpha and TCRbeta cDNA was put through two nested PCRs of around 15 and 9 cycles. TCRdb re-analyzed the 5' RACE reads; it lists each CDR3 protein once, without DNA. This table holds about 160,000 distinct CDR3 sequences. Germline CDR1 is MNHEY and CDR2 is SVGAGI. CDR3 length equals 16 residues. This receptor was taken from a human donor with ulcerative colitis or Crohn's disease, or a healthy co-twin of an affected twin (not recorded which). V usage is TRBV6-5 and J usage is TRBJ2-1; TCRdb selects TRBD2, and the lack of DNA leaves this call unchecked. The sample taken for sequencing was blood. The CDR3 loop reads CASSYTPSGRADEQFF.